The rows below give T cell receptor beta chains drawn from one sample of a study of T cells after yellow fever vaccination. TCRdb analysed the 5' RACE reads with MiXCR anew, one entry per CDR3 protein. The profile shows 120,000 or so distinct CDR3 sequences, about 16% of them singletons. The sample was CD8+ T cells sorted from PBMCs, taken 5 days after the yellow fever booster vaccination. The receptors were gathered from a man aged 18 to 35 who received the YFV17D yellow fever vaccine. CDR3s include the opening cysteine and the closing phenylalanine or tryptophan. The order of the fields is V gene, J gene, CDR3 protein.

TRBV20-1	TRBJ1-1	CSAEGTGSTEAFF
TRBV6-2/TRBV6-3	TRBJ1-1	CASTSGREWAEAFF
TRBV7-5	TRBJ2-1	CISVPEAYRDRGPHNEQFF
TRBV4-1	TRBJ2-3	CASSPGTSGITDTQYF
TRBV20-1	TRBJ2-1	CSARDMYGQFF
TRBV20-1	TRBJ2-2	CSARELAGGHTGELFF
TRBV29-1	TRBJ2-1	CSVDYPSSGGYNEQFF
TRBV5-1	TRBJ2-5	CASSSEGGDETQYF
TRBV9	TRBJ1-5	CASSVEGVINQPQHF
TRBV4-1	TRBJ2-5	CASSQGRWASIPETQYF
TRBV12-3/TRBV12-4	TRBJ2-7	CASRDRVGGEQYF
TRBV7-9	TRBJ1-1	CASSWDRVDTEAFF
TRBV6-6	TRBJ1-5	CASSPPPGIGPQHF
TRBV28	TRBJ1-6	CATAEGPSPLHF
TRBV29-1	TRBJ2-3	CSVYLAGERSTDTQYF
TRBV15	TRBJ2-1	CATSRRTGVGNEQFF
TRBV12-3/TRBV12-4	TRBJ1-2	CASSSPTGGYYGYTF
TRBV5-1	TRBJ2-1	CASSADGTSWLNEQFF
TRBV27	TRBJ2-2	CASSLIAGELFF
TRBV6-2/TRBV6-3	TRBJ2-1	CASSYILGQGNNEQFF
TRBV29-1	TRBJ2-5	CSVEGGRTRVQYF
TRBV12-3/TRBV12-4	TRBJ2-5	CASSSPVRRGTQYF